The source of this T cell receptor beta chain is a study of blood T cell repertoires in COVID-19. Overall study: PBMCs, B-cell-depleted T cells, or T cells provided the cDNA or gDNA that made up the material.

The data were produced by immunoSEQ multiplex PCR, yet TCRdb's version contains in-frame clones alone and is incomplete. The table lists some 150,000 clones, about 80% of them singletons. This CDR3 contains 15 residues. Germline lookup yields CDR1 SGHRS and CDR2 YFSETQ. J lost 6 bases, V lost 1 base, and 3 bases had no gene match. This sequence originates from a human donor in a cohort sampled during active COVID-19. The J gene is TRBJ2-1, the V gene TRBV5-1; the match to TRBD2 covers 11 bases. The sample taken for sequencing was peripheral blood. In nucleotides, the CDR3 is TGCGCCAGCAGCTTGACTAGCGGGAGTCCCAATGAGCAGTTCTTC. Amino acids: CASSLTSGSPNEQFF.